What follows describes a single T cell receptor beta chain. The data derive from a study of neoadjuvant nivolumab and ipilimumab in lung cancer. V gave up 4 bases and J gave up 0 bases, with 13 bases separating them. Per the germline V gene, CDR1 is SGHTA and CDR2 is FQGNSA. The CDR3 contains 15 residues. Clones were read by immunoSEQ multiplex PCR, and TCRdb kept only the in-frame ones, dropping some. Among roughly 20,000 clones listed, more than 75% were seen once. This clonotype was sampled from an adult with non-small cell lung cancer. The sequencing used peripheral blood, collected before neoadjuvant nivolumab, alone or with ipilimumab. V is TRBV7-2 and J is TRBJ2-7; D gene ambiguous. CDR3 nucleotide sequence: TGTGCCAGCAGCTCTACGATCACGTACTCCTACGAGCAGTACTTC. It yields the protein CASSSTITYSYEQYF.